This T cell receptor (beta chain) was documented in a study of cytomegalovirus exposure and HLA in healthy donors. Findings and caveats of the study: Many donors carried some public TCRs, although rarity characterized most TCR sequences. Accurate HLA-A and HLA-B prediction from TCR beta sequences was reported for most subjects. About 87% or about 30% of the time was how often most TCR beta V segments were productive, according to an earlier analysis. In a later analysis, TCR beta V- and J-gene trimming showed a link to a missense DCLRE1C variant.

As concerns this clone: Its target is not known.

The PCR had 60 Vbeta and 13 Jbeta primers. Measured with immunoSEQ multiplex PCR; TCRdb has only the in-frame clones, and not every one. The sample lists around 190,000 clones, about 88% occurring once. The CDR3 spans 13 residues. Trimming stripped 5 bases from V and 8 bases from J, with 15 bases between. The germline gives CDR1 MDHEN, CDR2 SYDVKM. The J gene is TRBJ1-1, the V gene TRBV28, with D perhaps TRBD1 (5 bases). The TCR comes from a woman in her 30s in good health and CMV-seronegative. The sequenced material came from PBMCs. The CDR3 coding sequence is TGTGCCAGCAGTCCCGGACACCACTTAGAAGCTTTCTTT. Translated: CASSPGHHLEAFF.